These T cell receptor beta chains were read from a single sample in a study of blood T cell repertoires in COVID-19. Here immunoSEQ multiplex PCR was the method, and the copy in TCRdb shows in-frame clones only, minus some. This repertoire shows roughly 190,000 clones, about 81% found once; its top ten account for around 8%. The specimen sequenced was peripheral blood. These receptors were collected from an older woman with COVID-19, enrolled during active disease. Each CDR3 is given with its conserved first and last residue. Each record gives: CDR3 protein, CDR3 DNA, V gene, clone size, J gene, D gene. A D gene is named only where the DNA matches it firmly. Clone size is not always given. Where it is, it says once, few, many or a class for expanded clones.

CDR3 protein: CASSLGLAGRRRETQYF; CDR3 DNA: TGTGCCAGCAGCTTAGGACTAGCGGGAAGGAGGAGGGAGACCCAGTACTTC; V gene: TRBV7-2; clone size: -; J gene: TRBJ2-5; D gene: TRBD2
CDR3 protein: CATSDLDRGYGYTF; CDR3 DNA: TGTGCCACCAGTGATCTTGACAGGGGGTATGGCTACACCTTC; V gene: TRBV24-1; clone size: -; J gene: TRBJ1-2; D gene: TRBD1
CDR3 protein: CATTGTGIEAFF; CDR3 DNA: TGTGCCACCACCGGGACAGGGATTGAAGCTTTCTTT; V gene: TRBV28; clone size: -; J gene: TRBJ1-1; D gene: TRBD1
CDR3 protein: CASSLKREGSDTQYF; CDR3 DNA: TGTGCCAGCAGCCTCAAGCGGGAGGGCTCAGATACGCAGTATTTT; V gene: TRBV3-1/TRBV3-2; clone size: -; J gene: TRBJ2-3; D gene: TRBD2
CDR3 protein: CASSTGGGPNTEAFF; CDR3 DNA: TGTGCCAGTAGTACCGGCGGGGGGCCGAACACTGAAGCTTTCTTT; V gene: TRBV19; clone size: -; J gene: TRBJ1-1; D gene: -
CDR3 protein: CASSSGASSGFYEQYF; CDR3 DNA: TGTGCCAGCAGTTCGGGCGCCTCTAGCGGATTCTACGAGCAGTACTTC; V gene: TRBV6-5; clone size: -; J gene: TRBJ2-7; D gene: TRBD2
CDR3 protein: CASSQEPTGYGEKLFF; CDR3 DNA: TGCGCCAGCAGCCAAGAGCCGACAGGGTACGGTGAAAAACTGTTTTTT; V gene: TRBV4-3; clone size: -; J gene: TRBJ1-4; D gene: TRBD1
CDR3 protein: CASSPQVQGNEQFF; CDR3 DNA: TGTGCCAGCAGCCCGCAGGTACAGGGGAATGAGCAGTTCTTC; V gene: TRBV3-1/TRBV3-2; clone size: -; J gene: TRBJ2-1; D gene: TRBD1
CDR3 protein: CASSLAVGRNEKLFF; CDR3 DNA: TGCGCCAGCAGCTTGGCTGTGGGGCGTAATGAAAAACTGTTTTTT; V gene: TRBV5-1; clone size: -; J gene: TRBJ1-4; D gene: -
CDR3 protein: CASSVMGSGELFF; CDR3 DNA: TGTGCCAGCAGCGTGATGGGCTCCGGGGAGCTGTTTTTT; V gene: TRBV9; clone size: -; J gene: TRBJ2-2; D gene: -
CDR3 protein: CASSALQGEAEKLFF; CDR3 DNA: TGTGCCAGCAGCGCGTTACAGGGGGAGGCTGAAAAACTGTTTTTT; V gene: TRBV28; clone size: -; J gene: TRBJ1-4; D gene: TRBD1
CDR3 protein: CASTPVLAGAELFF; CDR3 DNA: TGTGCCAGCACTCCCGTACTAGCGGGGGCTGAGCTGTTTTTT; V gene: TRBV7-9; clone size: -; J gene: TRBJ2-2; D gene: TRBD2
CDR3 protein: CAWSVPRRPRGEQFF; CDR3 DNA: TGTGCCTGGAGTGTACCACGCCGCCCAAGGGGTGAGCAGTTCTTC; V gene: TRBV30; clone size: -; J gene: TRBJ2-1; D gene: -
CDR3 protein: CATSDHDRGFGTEAFF; CDR3 DNA: TGTGCCACCAGTGACCACGACAGGGGATTCGGGACTGAAGCTTTCTTT; V gene: TRBV24-1; clone size: -; J gene: TRBJ1-1; D gene: TRBD1
CDR3 protein: CASSVRVLRPQHF; CDR3 DNA: TGTGCCAGCAGTGTGCGGGTTTTGAGGCCCCAGCATTTT; V gene: TRBV12-3/TRBV12-4; clone size: -; J gene: TRBJ1-5; D gene: -
CDR3 protein: CASSSDRGPFMNTEAFF; CDR3 DNA: TGTGCCAGCAGCTCGGACAGGGGCCCATTTATGAACACTGAAGCTTTCTTT; V gene: TRBV11-2; clone size: -; J gene: TRBJ1-1; D gene: TRBD1
CDR3 protein: CASSLQAGLGDTQYF; CDR3 DNA: TGTGCCAGCAGCCTCCAGGCGGGCCTGGGAGATACGCAGTATTTT; V gene: TRBV7-2; clone size: -; J gene: TRBJ2-3; D gene: -
CDR3 protein: CASSRRIPWTEYEQYF; CDR3 DNA: TGCGCCAGCAGCCGTCGAATTCCTTGGACAGAATACGAGCAGTACTTC; V gene: TRBV4-1; clone size: -; J gene: TRBJ2-7; D gene: -
CDR3 protein: CASSFFILAGRKETQYF; CDR3 DNA: TGTGCCAGCAGCTTTTTTATCCTAGCGGGACGTAAGGAGACCCAGTACTTC; V gene: TRBV7-2; clone size: -; J gene: TRBJ2-5; D gene: TRBD2
CDR3 protein: CASSQERGGGLQETQYF; CDR3 DNA: TGTGCCAGCAGCCAAGAGAGGGGCGGGGGGCTCCAAGAGACCCAGTACTTC; V gene: TRBV4-2; clone size: -; J gene: TRBJ2-5; D gene: TRBD2
CDR3 protein: CASSYLDSNYGYTF; CDR3 DNA: TGTGCCAGCAGCTATCTCGACAGTAACTATGGCTACACCTTC; V gene: TRBV5-6; clone size: -; J gene: TRBJ1-2; D gene: -
CDR3 protein: CASSLASGPGETQYF; CDR3 DNA: TGCGCCAGCAGCTTGGCCAGCGGACCTGGGGAGACCCAGTACTTC; V gene: TRBV5-1; clone size: -; J gene: TRBJ2-5; D gene: -
CDR3 protein: CASSAPVTGTGTYSNQPQHF; CDR3 DNA: TGTGCCAGCAGTGCCCCGGTGACCGGGACAGGGACTTATAGCAATCAGCCCCAGCATTTT; V gene: TRBV6-1; clone size: -; J gene: TRBJ1-5; D gene: TRBD1
CDR3 protein: CASSQGGSGNTIYF; CDR3 DNA: TGTGCCAGCAGCCAGGGGGGCTCTGGAAACACCATATATTTT; V gene: TRBV3-1/TRBV3-2; clone size: -; J gene: TRBJ1-3; D gene: -
CDR3 protein: CASSRIQTGLTYEQYF; CDR3 DNA: TGTGCCAGCAGCCGAATCCAGACAGGTTTAACCTACGAGCAGTACTTC; V gene: TRBV3-1/TRBV3-2; clone size: -; J gene: TRBJ2-7; D gene: -
CDR3 protein: CSVEGRGGYEQYF; CDR3 DNA: TGCAGCGTCGAGGGCCGGGGTGGCTACGAGCAGTACTTC; V gene: TRBV29-1; clone size: -; J gene: TRBJ2-7; D gene: -
CDR3 protein: CASSYTGQVNYGYTF; CDR3 DNA: TGTGCCAGCAGTTACACAGGACAGGTTAACTATGGCTACACCTTC; V gene: TRBV6-5; clone size: -; J gene: TRBJ1-2; D gene: TRBD1
CDR3 protein: CASSWTTGYTEAFF; CDR3 DNA: TGTGCCAGCAGTTGGACGACAGGGTACACTGAAGCTTTCTTT; V gene: TRBV6-6; clone size: -; J gene: TRBJ1-1; D gene: TRBD1
CDR3 protein: CASSLKLIQADTEAFF; CDR3 DNA: TGTGCCAGCTCCCTTAAATTGATCCAGGCCGACACTGAAGCTTTCTTT; V gene: TRBV18; clone size: -; J gene: TRBJ1-1; D gene: -
CDR3 protein: CASSLVGRMNTEAFF; CDR3 DNA: TGTGCCAGCAGCTTGGTCGGCAGGATGAACACTGAAGCTTTCTTT; V gene: TRBV5-4; clone size: -; J gene: TRBJ1-1; D gene: -
CDR3 protein: CASSYESSFPPQYF; CDR3 DNA: TGTGCCAGCAGTTACGAGTCTAGCTTTCCGCCGCAGTATTTT; V gene: TRBV6-7; clone size: -; J gene: TRBJ2-3; D gene: -
CDR3 protein: CASSLQGTGNTIYF; CDR3 DNA: TGTGCCAGCAGCTTACAGGGTACAGGAAACACCATATATTTT; V gene: TRBV13; clone size: -; J gene: TRBJ1-3; D gene: -
CDR3 protein: CASSLGQQETQYF; CDR3 DNA: TGCGCCAGCAGTCTCGGACAGCAAGAGACCCAGTACTTC; V gene: TRBV10-1; clone size: -; J gene: TRBJ2-5; D gene: -
CDR3 protein: CSVEGALAGGGDTQYF; CDR3 DNA: TGCAGCGTTGAAGGCGCACTAGCGGGAGGCGGGGATACGCAGTATTTT; V gene: TRBV29-1; clone size: once; J gene: TRBJ2-3; D gene: TRBD2
CDR3 protein: CASSLQVPSGNTIYF; CDR3 DNA: TGTGCCAGCAGTCTACAGGTCCCCTCTGGAAACACCATATATTTT; V gene: TRBV11-2; clone size: -; J gene: TRBJ1-3; D gene: -
CDR3 protein: CASRRAGGPSEQYF; CDR3 DNA: TGTGCCAGCAGAAGAGCGGGAGGGCCATCGGAGCAGTACTTC; V gene: TRBV7-2; clone size: once; J gene: TRBJ2-7; D gene: TRBD2
CDR3 protein: CASSWGSPYEQYF; CDR3 DNA: TGTGCCAGCAGTTGGGGCTCCCCCTACGAGCAGTACTTC; V gene: TRBV12-3/TRBV12-4; clone size: few; J gene: TRBJ2-7; D gene: -
CDR3 protein: CASSFGGGVWEQFF; CDR3 DNA: TGTGCCAGCAGTTTTGGAGGTGGGGTTTGGGAGCAGTTCTTC; V gene: TRBV27; clone size: -; J gene: TRBJ2-1; D gene: -
CDR3 protein: CASSPSGANTGELFF; CDR3 DNA: TGTGCCAGCAGCCCCAGCGGGGCGAACACCGGGGAGCTGTTTTTT; V gene: TRBV7-3; clone size: once; J gene: TRBJ2-2; D gene: TRBD2
CDR3 protein: CASKRGDRTPYEQYF; CDR3 DNA: TGTGCCAGCAAGAGGGGGGACAGGACACCCTACGAGCAGTACTTC; V gene: TRBV21-1; clone size: -; J gene: TRBJ2-7; D gene: -
CDR3 protein: CASTPSGGNTGELFF; CDR3 DNA: TGCGCCAGCACACCTAGCGGGGGGAACACCGGGGAGCTGTTTTTT; V gene: TRBV10-2; clone size: -; J gene: TRBJ2-2; D gene: TRBD2
CDR3 protein: CASSRDGGGTEAFF; CDR3 DNA: TGTGCCAGCAGCCGGGACGGGGGGGGCACTGAAGCTTTCTTT; V gene: TRBV7-9; clone size: -; J gene: TRBJ1-1; D gene: -
CDR3 protein: CASSPRVGDGNEKLFF; CDR3 DNA: TGTGCCAGCAGCCCTCGTGTAGGGGATGGTAATGAAAAACTGTTTTTT; V gene: TRBV4-2; clone size: -; J gene: TRBJ1-4; D gene: -